Shown below are 16 T cell receptor beta chains from a single sample sequenced in a study of regulatory T cells in long-lasting Graves disease. This sample's time point: persistent/refractory GD, antithyroid drugs over 5 years with positive TRAb. PBMCs provided the RNA from which the TCR library was made. Investigators prepared the TCR beta libraries by applying iRepertoire HTBI primers and Arm-PCR of CDR3 regions. TCRdb itself ran the multiplex PCR reads through MiXCR, one entry per CDR3 protein. This sample has about 470,000 distinct CDR3 sequences; around 20% occur once, and the top ten carry 7.8%. Sequencing was performed on peripheral blood mononuclear cells (PBMCs), taken when the disease was refractory, from a patient treated with antithyroid drugs. Source of these receptors: a female donor with Graves disease.

This clonotype was seen ten or more times. The chain combines TRBV7-9 with TRBJ2-7, with TRBD2 identical over 10 bases. This CDR3 is built from 16 residues. Germline CDR1 and CDR2: SEHNR and FQNEAQ (reference sequence). J gave up 3 bases and V 1 base, and 6 bases lay outside the gene matches. The CDR3 here is CASSLELAGTHYEQYF. The DNA for the CDR3 is TGTGCCAGCAGCTTAGAACTAGCGGGGACCCACTACGAGCAGTACTTC. Using reference TRBV7-9 and TRBJ2-7 for the parts outside the CDR3, the full variable domain is DTGVSQNPRHKITKRGQNVTFRCDPISEHNRLYWYRQTLGQGPEFLTYFQNEAQLEKSRLLSDRFSAERPKGSFSTLEIQRTEQGDSAMYLCASSLELAGTHYEQYFGPGTRLTVT.

CDR3 DNA sequence: TGCAGCGTCAGCCTTAGCTCCTACGAGCAGTACTTC. Protein sequence: CSVSLSSYEQYF. This chain joins TRBV29-1 and TRBJ2-7; D call uncertain. V shed 6 bases and J shed 0 bases, with 9 bases lying between them. CDR1 is SQVTM, CDR2 ANQGSEA, per germline. CDR3 length: 12 residues.

In this sample, this clonotype turned up many times. The DNA of the CDR3 is TGTGCCACCTCAAGCTCCTACGAGCAGTACTTC. This codes for CATSSSYEQYF. The V and J genes are TRBV6-1 and TRBJ2-7; D not resolved. The germline V gene has CDR1 MNHNS and CDR2 SASEGT. The CDR3 has 11 amino acids. V lost 10 bases to trimming and J lost 0 bases, with 7 bases between them.

This clonotype turned up a few times. The genes are TRBV24-1 and TRBJ2-3, with a possible D match to TRBD1 (5 bases). Trimming cost V 1 base and J 2 bases, with 9 bases left between them. CDR1 KGHDR and CDR2 SFDVKD come from the germline V gene. The CDR3 totals 15 residues. The CDR3 region is CATSDFQDTTDTQYF. CDR3 bases: TGTGCCACCAGTGATTTTCAGGACACCACAGATACGCAGTATTTT.

As regards this clonotype: An end of the junction does not agree with germline; a read error may underlie this. The rearrangement links TRBV10-3 to TRBJ2-2; TRBD2 agrees at 7 bases. Germline-derived CDR1 and CDR2 are ENHRY and SYGVKD. The CDR3 spans 15 residues. The CDR3 nucleotides are TGTACCATCAGTGATCTAGCGGCGAACACCGGGGAGCTGTTTTTT. This codes for CTISDLAANTGELFF.

The chain is built from TRBV7-9 and TRBJ2-4; 9 bases map to TRBD1. The germline gives CDR1 SEHNR, CDR2 FQNEAQ (reference sequence). V gave up 3 bases and J gave up 4 bases; unmatched junction bases: 1. CDR3 length equals 14 residues. The CDR3 bases are TGTGCCAGCAGCTTTGACAGGGGGAAAAACATTCAGTACTTC. The encoded protein is CASSFDRGKNIQYF. The full variable domain, in which reference TRBV7-9 and TRBJ2-4 provide the parts outside the CDR3, is DTGVSQNPRHKITKRGQNVTFRCDPISEHNRLYWYRQTLGQGPEFLTYFQNEAQLEKSRLLSDRFSAERPKGSFSTLEIQRTEQGDSAMYLCASSFDRGKNIQYFGAGTRLSVL.

This clonotype was counted ten times or more. The V gene is TRBV7-2, the J gene TRBJ2-6; D not certain. CDR1 is SGHTA, CDR2 FQGNSA, per germline. The CDR3 contains 15 residues. Trimming left V 1 base short and J 1 base short, with 5 bases between. DNA of the CDR3: TGTGCCAGCAGCTTAGGGGGATCTGGGGCCAACGTCCTGACTTTC. This sequence encodes CASSLGGSGANVLTF.

This clonotype was seen more than once but under ten times. The chain couples TRBV7-9 to TRBJ2-7; 8 bases align to TRBD1. V lost 0 bases, J lost 6 bases, and 7 bases stayed unmatched. The germline gives CDR1 SEHNR, CDR2 FQNEAQ (reference sequence). The CDR3 consists of 15 residues. CDR3 protein: CASSLASGGLPEQYF. In DNA, the CDR3 is TGTGCCAGCAGCTTAGCGTCAGGGGGCCTCCCCGAGCAGTACTTC.

This clonotype was found many times. The J gene is TRBJ1-1, the V gene TRBV2, with D maybe TRBD1 (5 bases). V lost 7 bases, J lost 0 bases, and 15 bases lay in between. The CDR3 contains 15 residues. Per germline, CDR1 SNHLY and CDR2 FYNNEI. The CDR3 bases are TGTGCCAGCATCCGGGACCGAAGGATGAACACTGAAGCTTTCTTT. Translated, it gives CASIRDRRMNTEAFF.

The chain recombines TRBV27 with TRBJ1-5, with 7 bases fitting TRBD1. V lost 0 bases and J lost 6; bases outside the gene matches: 8. CDR1 and CDR2 from the germline V gene are MNHEY and SMNVEV (reference sequence). CDR3 length: 16 residues. The DNA for the CDR3 is TGTGCCAGCAGTTTATCGCCAGGGGGGAGCGGTCAGCCCCAGCATTTT. This encodes CASSLSPGGSGQPQHF.

This clonotype was counted a few times. V is TRBV28 and J is TRBJ2-2; 12 nucleotides match TRBD1. V lost 6 bases to trimming and J lost 5 bases; unmatched junction nucleotides: 7. Germline lookup yields CDR1 MDHEN and CDR2 SYDVKM. The CDR3 is 16 amino acids. CDR3 sequence: CASRPRDRGRTGELFF. CDR3 DNA sequence: TGTGCCAGCAGGCCCCGGGACAGGGGGCGTACCGGGGAGCTGTTTTTT.

The rearrangement joins TRBV30 to TRBJ1-1, with 10 bases that match TRBD1. J was trimmed by 4 bases and V by 1 base; bases with no gene match: 3. This CDR3 is 14 amino acids long. Germline V lookup: CDR1 GTSNPN, CDR2 SVGIG (reference sequence). CDR3 nucleotide sequence: TGTGCCTGGAGTGAGGGACAGGGGTCCACTGAAGCTTTCTTT. Protein product: CAWSEGQGSTEAFF.

This rearrangement joins TRBV10-3 to TRBJ2-7; TRBD2 matches 7 bases. V gave up 4 bases and J gave up 2 bases; unmatched junction bases: 2. Germline lookup yields CDR1 ENHRY and CDR2 SYGVKD. This CDR3 spans 13 amino acids. The CDR3 protein is CAISASGTYEQYF. Here the CDR3 DNA reads TGTGCCATCAGTGCTAGCGGAACCTACGAGCAGTACTTC.

This sequence joins TRBV6-1 and TRBJ2-1, with TRBD2 matching over 9 bases. Germline V gene lookup returns CDR1 MNHNS and CDR2 SASEGT. V trimming: 6 bases; J trimming: 8 bases; junction bases outside the gene matches: 2. The CDR3 covers 12 residues. CDR3 bases: TGTGCCAGCAGGACTAGCGGACATGAGCAGTTCTTC. Translation: CASRTSGHEQFF.

This clonotype has a count of ten or more. This chain connects TRBV7-2 to TRBJ2-5; 8 positions agree with TRBD2. Germline loops: CDR1 SGHTA, CDR2 FQGNSA. V lost 5 bases to trimming and J lost 6 bases; unmatched junction nucleotides: 14. The CDR3 contains 16 residues. Here the CDR3 reads CASSTQGRTSPKTQYF. The CDR3 nucleotides read TGTGCCAGCAGCACTCAAGGTCGGACTAGCCCGAAGACCCAGTACTTC.

Comments on this clonotype: A read error may account for a junction end that differs from germline. The chain has TRBV6-1 and TRBJ2-5; D not resolved. Germline CDR1 MNHNS, CDR2 SASEGT. The length of the CDR3 is 13 residues. The CDR3: CASSPHEQGTQYF. CDR3 DNA sequence: TGTGCCAGCAGTCCCCACGAACAAGGGACCCAGTACTTC.